This TCR beta chain was obtained from a study of cytomegalovirus exposure and HLA in healthy donors. Background on the study: The study placed 70% to 85% of its roughly 410 genotyped donors in the Caucasian-associated ancestry cluster.

In the PCR, 60 Vbeta and 13 Jbeta primers were used. Sequencing used immunoSEQ multiplex PCR; TCRdb keeps in-frame clones, though not all of them. Here the sample spans about 210,000 clones, about 85% being singletons. As concerns this clone: Its specificity is unknown.

Healthy bone marrow donors supplied every sample. Donors likely had unrecorded immune exposures despite being nominally healthy when sampled. The CDR3 has 16 amino acids. Germline values: CDR1 SGHVS, CDR2 FNYEAQ. V shed 5 bases and J shed 0 bases, with 14 bases lying between them. Study outcomes and limitations: Reportedly, cytomegalovirus status was diagnosed with high sensitivity and specificity.

Sequencing used PBMCs. This rearrangement joins TRBV7-6 to TRBJ1-3, with D maybe TRBD1 (5 bases). The TCR originated in a woman between 50 and 59 years old in good health and CMV-seropositive. The CDR3 reads CASSAQQDYSGNTIYF. The CDR3 DNA is TGTGCCAGCAGCGCCCAACAGGACTACTCTGGAAACACCATATATTTT.